Below, 8 T cell receptor beta chains from the same sample are listed, as sequenced in a study of cytomegalovirus exposure and HLA in healthy donors (dated by TCRdb to 2016 to 2017). Library preparation employed the immunoSEQ multiplex PCR assay. A mixture of 60 forward primers for TCR Vbeta segments and 13 reverse primers for TCR Jbeta segments was used in the multiplex PCR. Here the immuneACCESS table is served through TCRdb, limited to in-frame sequences with V and J called. Missing clones are a known gap in these copies; in checked studies unresolved V genes cover under half, and the rest lacks a known reason. For this sample the table gives 90,000 to 110,000 clones, of which about 80% were detected only once. Of the sample, 7.7% is held by the ten largest clones. Sequenced input: PBMCs. The source is a woman aged 45-59 years in good health and CMV-seropositive.

The CDR3 spells CASNINVEKLFF. Written as DNA, the CDR3 is TGTGCCAGCAACATCAACGTTGAAAAACTGTTTTTT. The V gene is TRBV2, the J gene TRBJ1-4; D is ambiguous. The germline gives CDR1 SNHLY, CDR2 FYNNEI. V gave up 7 bases and J gave up 7 bases, with 10 bases separating them. There are 12 residues in the CDR3.

The chain employs TRBV5-4 and TRBJ2-1, with D perhaps TRBD2 (6 bases). The ends were cut back, 4 bases at V and 4 bases at J, with 21 bases in the middle. CDR3 length equals 17 residues. Per germline, CDR1 SGHNT and CDR2 YYREEE (reference sequence). The CDR3 reads CASSRQSWASAYNEQFF. The CDR3 bases are TGTGCCAGCAGCAGACAATCATGGGCTAGCGCGTACAATGAGCAGTTCTTC.

This clone was observed a handful of times. This chain uses TRBV5-1 with TRBJ2-7; maybe TRBD1 (6 bases). Germline V CDR1 and CDR2: SGHRS, YFSETQ. V shed 3 bases and J shed 4 bases, with 11 bases lying between them. The CDR3 totals 13 residues. The CDR3 reads CASSSRTAYEQYF. CDR3 nucleotide sequence: TGCGCCAGCAGCTCCCGGACAGCATACGAGCAGTACTTC. The whole variable domain, remainder taken from reference TRBV5-1 and TRBJ2-7, is KAGVTQTPRYLIKTRGQQVTLSCSPISGHRSVSWYQQTPGQGLQFLFEYFSETQRNKGNFPGRFSGRQFSNSRSEMNVSTLELGDSALYLCASSSRTAYEQYFGPGTRLTVT.

The rearrangement joins TRBV9 to TRBJ2-1; 7 bases align to TRBD2. Germline-derived CDR1 and CDR2 are SGDLS and YYNGEE. V shed 4 bases and J 3 bases; nucleotides not matched to a gene: 10. The CDR3 is 16 amino acids. As DNA, the CDR3 is TGTGCCAGCAGCACTCGAGCGGGGAGTATCTACAATGAGCAGTTCTTC. Protein: CASSTRAGSIYNEQFF. The variable domain in full, with the rest retrieved from reference TRBV9 and TRBJ2-1, is DSGVTQTPKHLITATGQRVTLRCSPRSGDLSVYWYQQSLDQGLQFLIQYYNGEERAKGNILERFSAQQFPDLHSELNLSSLELGDSALYFCASSTRAGSIYNEQFFGPGTRLTVL.

The genes are TRBV10-2 and TRBJ2-4; a possible D gene is TRBD2 (6 bases). The CDR3 loop spans 15 amino acids. V dropped 0 bases and J dropped 3 bases, with 9 bases sitting between them. The germline V gene has CDR1 WSHSY and CDR2 SAAADI. CDR3 coding DNA: TGCGCCAGCAGTGAGTCGGGACTCCACAAAAACATTCAGTACTTC. This codes for CASSESGLHKNIQYF.

The genes are TRBV4-2 and TRBJ2-1; 7 bases match TRBD2. Trimming removed 1 base from V and 1 base from J; junction bases left unmatched: 4. Per germline, CDR1 LGHNA and CDR2 YNFKEQ. The CDR3 runs to 16 residues. CDR3 residues: CASSQVLRGSYNEQFF. The CDR3 DNA sequence: TGTGCCAGCAGCCAAGTACTGCGGGGGTCCTACAATGAGCAGTTCTTC.

The chain uses TRBV5-4 and TRBJ2-7, with a possible D match to TRBD2 (5 bases). Trimming shortened V by 4 bases and J by 2 bases, and 16 bases separated the two germline ends. CDR1 is SGHNT and CDR2 is YYREEE in the germline V gene (reference sequence). The CDR3 totals 15 residues. CDR3 sequence (DNA): TGTGCCAGCAGCCTGGGTTTGGGGAGTACCTACGAGCAGTACTTC. It codes for CASSLGLGSTYEQYF.

The rearrangement uses TRBV5-4 and TRBJ2-5, with D perhaps TRBD2 (5 bases). CDR1 and CDR2 (germline): SGHNT, YYREEE (reference sequence). The CDR3 contains 13 residues. The V and J ends lost 2 bases and 3 bases respectively, with 8 bases between them. The CDR3 loop is CASSFGVEETQYF. The CDR3 nucleotides are TGTGCCAGCAGCTTCGGGGTTGAAGAGACCCAGTACTTC.